This entry lists 25 T cell receptor beta chains sequenced from one sample in a study of neurological immune-mediated disorders. Time point noted: longitudinal time-point 3. TCRdb processed the 5' RACE reads anew with MiXCR; each CDR3 protein has one entry. The repertoire has about 45,000 distinct CDR3 sequences, approximately 13% of them found once; the top ten carry about an eighth. The sample comprised PBMCs. These receptors originate from a man under 40 in good health.

This clonotype was picked up many times. The genes are TRBV30 and TRBJ1-1; D is uncertain. This CDR3 contains 14 residues. The germline gives CDR1 GTSNPN, CDR2 SVGIG (reference sequence). Trimming removed 3 bases from V and 1 base from J, with 12 bases in between. CDR3 loop: CAWRGLGQNTEAFF. For the CDR3, the DNA is TGTGCCTGGAGAGGTTTAGGGCAGAACACTGAAGCTTTCTTT.

This clonotype was observed at least ten times. The genes are TRBV5-1 and TRBJ2-3; perhaps TRBD1 as D (6 bases). The CDR3 runs to 14 residues. Germline lookup yields CDR1 SGHRS and CDR2 YFSETQ. V lost 5 bases to trimming and J lost 4 bases, with 14 bases between them. Written as DNA, the CDR3 is TGCGCCAGCAGGCGGCAGGGGCCCCCAGATACGCAGTATTTT. Translating gives CASRRQGPPDTQYF.

This clonotype was picked up many times. This chain uses TRBV20-1 with TRBJ1-5; no clear D. CDR3 length equals 16 residues. CDR1 and CDR2 (germline): DFQATT, SNEGSKA (reference sequence). The V gene lost 4 bases and the J gene lost 1 base, with 17 bases spanning the gap. CDR3: CSATKRTGQSNQPQHF. The CDR3, as DNA: TGCAGTGCTACTAAACGGACTGGGCAGAGCAATCAGCCCCAGCATTTT.

This clonotype came up many times. The chain links TRBV20-1 to TRBJ1-2; a weak D match, TRBD1 (6 bases). Germline V gene sequence: CDR1 DFQATT, CDR2 SNEGSKA (reference sequence). The CDR3 is 15 residues long. V gave up 4 bases and J gave up 0 bases, with 15 bases separating them. CDR3 region: CSAKPPGTPNYGYTF. CDR3 nucleotide sequence: TGCAGTGCTAAACCTCCCGGGACACCTAACTATGGCTACACCTTC.

This clonotype was counted at least ten times. The chain joins TRBV28 to TRBJ2-7, with 8 bases that match TRBD1. CDR1 and CDR2 (germline): MDHEN, SYDVKM. This CDR3 has 15 residues. The V and J ends lost 10 bases and 3 bases, in that order; junction bases with no gene match: 14. The CDR3 loop reads CATRGDGTGLYEQYF. CDR3 DNA: TGTGCCACCCGAGGGGACGGGACAGGCCTCTACGAGCAGTACTTC.

This clonotype was recorded at least ten times. V usage is TRBV10-2 and J usage is TRBJ2-7, with unresolved D. This CDR3 is built from 13 residues. V was trimmed by 10 bases and J by 0 bases, leaving 13 bases between them. Germline CDR1 and CDR2: WSHSY and SAAADI. CDR3 residues: CATNPARSYEQYF. The CDR3 coding sequence is TGCGCCACCAACCCGGCCCGCTCCTACGAGCAGTACTTC.

This clonotype was observed at least ten times. This chain connects TRBV4-1 to TRBJ2-1; D call uncertain. The CDR3 spans 16 residues. Germline V lookup: CDR1 MGHRA, CDR2 YSYEKL. V lost 1 base and J 6 bases, leaving 16 bases between the germline ends. The CDR3 loop is CASSQVRRPLSNEQFF. CDR3 in DNA: TGCGCCAGCAGCCAAGTTCGCAGACCCTTGAGCAATGAGCAGTTCTTC.

At least ten counts were recorded for this clonotype. V gene TRBV29-1 combines with J gene TRBJ1-1, with D perhaps matching TRBD1 (6 bases). The CDR3 runs 13 residues. Trimming removed 4 bases at V and 5 bases at J, with 14 bases between. The germline V gene encodes CDR1 SQVTM and CDR2 ANQGSEA. CDR3 protein: CSVAGARGTEAFF. The CDR3, as DNA: TGCAGCGTTGCTGGGGCAAGGGGGACTGAAGCTTTCTTT.

This CDR3 reads CSARAIPFSMLGYNEQFF. As DNA, the CDR3 is TGCAGTGCGAGGGCCATTCCTTTTAGTATGCTTGGATACAATGAGCAGTTCTTC. The chain is built from TRBV20-1 and TRBJ2-1; TRBD2 is a possible D gene (5 bases). Germline values: CDR1 DFQATT, CDR2 SNEGSKA (reference sequence). The CDR3 runs to 18 residues. The germline V and J ends were trimmed by 6 bases and 4 bases, with 28 bases remaining between them.

This clonotype has just one count. The chain has TRBV7-2 and TRBJ2-5; 9 bases line up with TRBD2. The CDR3 runs 17 residues. Trimming at V came to 3 bases and at J to 1 base, leaving 9 bases not matched to a gene. Germline loops: CDR1 SGHTA, CDR2 FQGNSA. The CDR3 sequence: CASSFRGGAGGQETQYF. CDR3 bases: TGTGCCAGCAGCTTCCGGGGAGGAGCGGGGGGCCAAGAGACCCAGTACTTC.

This clonotype was found many times. The V and J genes are TRBV3-1 and TRBJ2-1; D is unclear. Germline V gives CDR1 LGHDT, CDR2 YNNKEL (reference sequence). The CDR3 length is 12 residues. The V and J ends lost 5 bases and 4 bases respectively, with 6 bases between them. CDR3 residues: CASSSLYNEQFF. CDR3 coding DNA: TGTGCCAGCAGCTCCTTGTACAATGAGCAGTTCTTC.

This clonotype was counted ten times or more. The chain joins TRBV5-1 to TRBJ2-6; D may match TRBD1 or TRBD2 (5 bases each). The CDR3 consists of 18 residues. The germline gives CDR1 SGHRS, CDR2 YFSETQ. V was clipped by 0 bases and J by 1 base, with 14 bases between them. The CDR3: CASSLGGGFGSGANVLTF. The DNA for the CDR3 is TGCGCCAGCAGCTTGGGTGGGGGTTTTGGTTCTGGGGCCAACGTCCTGACTTTC.

The table lists this clonotype with many counts. The J gene is TRBJ2-5, the V gene TRBV7-9; TRBD1 is a possible D gene (6 bases). This CDR3 region has 17 residues. The germline V gene encodes CDR1 SEHNR and CDR2 FQNEAQ (reference sequence). V was pared by 5 bases and J by 3 bases, with 22 bases between. The CDR3 bases are TGTGCCAGCAGCCCCGGATCGACAGGCCCCGGGGAAGAGACCCAGTACTTC. Translation: CASSPGSTGPGEETQYF.

This clonotype occurred many times. This chain joins TRBV10-3 and TRBJ2-2; weak D call: TRBD1 (6 bases). The V gene lost 6 bases and the J gene lost 2 bases, with 13 bases spanning the gap. Per the germline V gene, CDR1 is ENHRY and CDR2 is SYGVKD. The CDR3 contains 15 residues. The CDR3 DNA is TGTGCCATCAGCCCGGGACAACAAAACACCGGGGAGCTGTTTTTT. This translates into CAISPGQQNTGELFF.

A remark on this clonotype: One junction end does not reproduce the germline sequence, and a read error may be involved. The rearrangement links TRBV7-9 to TRBJ1-5; perhaps TRBD1 as D (5 bases). The length of the CDR3 is 17 residues. Germline-derived CDR1 and CDR2 are SEHNR and FQNEAQ (reference sequence). In DNA, the CDR3 is TGTGCCAGCAGCTTAGTGCAGGACACATATAGCAATCAGCCACAGCATTTT. It yields the protein CASSLVQDTYSNQPQHF.

This clonotype was detected ten times or more. The V and J genes are TRBV7-3 and TRBJ2-1, with D possibly being TRBD2 (6 bases). This CDR3 comprises 16 residues. V lost 2 bases to trimming and J lost 7 bases, with 18 bases between them. Germline V gene data show CDR1 as SGHTA and CDR2 as FQGTGA. The CDR3 reads CASSLLSASADNEQFF. In nucleotides, the CDR3 is TGTGCCAGCAGCTTACTGTCGGCTAGCGCCGATAATGAGCAGTTCTTC.

This clonotype was seen repeatedly, ten times or more. J is TRBJ2-7 and V is TRBV6-6; 7 positions agree with TRBD1. Germline V CDR1 and CDR2: MNHNY, SVGAGI (reference sequence). The CDR3 spans 15 residues. Trimming removed 6 bases from V and 5 bases from J; junction bases left unmatched: 13. CDR3 DNA sequence: TGTGCCAGCAGAGAAACCGGGACAGCAATGAACGAGCAGTACTTC. This gives the protein CASRETGTAMNEQYF.

The table lists this clonotype with many counts. V and J are TRBV4-2 and TRBJ2-7; TRBD2 aligns across 11 bases. The J segment lost 3 bases and the V segment lost 1 base, leaving 5 bases of the junction unmatched. This CDR3 comprises 16 residues. The germline CDR1 and CDR2 sequences are LGHNA and YNFKEQ. As DNA, the CDR3 is TGTGCCAGCAGCCAAGTGGAAGGACTAGCGGGCTACGAGCAGTACTTC. Its protein product is CASSQVEGLAGYEQYF.

Here the CDR3 DNA reads TGTGCCAGCAGCTTAGTAGTTGCAGGGTCCTACGAGCAGTACTTC. It yields the protein CASSLVVAGSYEQYF. The rearrangement links TRBV7-8 to TRBJ2-7; tentatively, D is TRBD1 (5 bases). V shed 1 base and J shed 1 base, with 11 bases lying between them. CDR3 length: 15 residues. The germline gives CDR1 SGHVS, CDR2 FQNEAQ.

This clonotype occurred a few times. The genes are TRBV14 and TRBJ2-1, with D tentatively TRBD1 or TRBD2 (5 bases each). V lost 4 bases and J 0 bases, leaving 16 bases between the germline ends. The CDR3 sequence is 17 residues long. Germline CDR1 is SGHDN and CDR2 is FVKESK. The CDR3 DNA reads as TGTGCCAGCAGCCTACGCCTCGGGACCAACTCCTACAATGAGCAGTTCTTC. Amino acid sequence: CASSLRLGTNSYNEQFF.

Comments on this clonotype: This may come from a read error, since a much larger clone is one base off. The rearrangement uses TRBV28 and TRBJ2-7; D not certain. This CDR3 region has 14 residues. The V gene's germline CDR1 is MDHEN and CDR2 SYDVKM. Trimming cost V 5 bases and J 6 bases, with 17 bases left between them. The CDR3 protein is CASSQPNLRSEQYF. In DNA form, the CDR3 reads TGTGCCAGCAGTCAGCCGAATCTACGGAGCGAGCAGTACTTC. The full variable domain, its missing parts supplied by reference TRBV28 and TRBJ2-7, is DVKVTQSSRYLVKRTGEKVFLECVQDMDHENMFWYRQDPGLGLRLIYFSYDVKMKEKGDIPEGYSVSREKKERFSLILESASTNQTSMYLCASSQPNLRSEQYFGPGTRLTVT.

This clonotype was detected many times. This chain joins TRBV20-1 and TRBJ2-3; D may be TRBD1 (6 bases). The CDR3 has 14 amino acids. Germline values: CDR1 DFQATT, CDR2 SNEGSKA (reference sequence). Trimming pared 6 bases from V and 1 base from J, leaving 14 bases between. The chain's CDR3 is CSAKTGWGTDTQYF. CDR3 nucleotides: TGCAGTGCAAAAACAGGGTGGGGCACAGATACGCAGTATTTT.

This clonotype was counted ten times or more. The chain recombines TRBV28 with TRBJ2-5; D unclear. This CDR3 has 10 residues. Germline-derived CDR1 and CDR2 are MDHEN and SYDVKM. Trimming shortened V by 8 bases and J by 5 bases, and 6 bases separated the two germline ends. The DNA of the CDR3 is TGTGCCAGCGCGCGGGAGACCCAGTACTTC. Translated: CASARETQYF.

By share of the sample, this clonotype is medium-sized (0.01 to 0.1%). The chain is built from TRBV5-1 and TRBJ1-4, with D perhaps matching TRBD1 (6 bases). Germline V gene lookup returns CDR1 SGHRS and CDR2 YFSETQ. Between the trimmed V and J ends, which lost 0 bases and 3 bases, there was a span of 12 bases. This CDR3 region has 16 residues. The CDR3: CASSLAPTGANEKLFF. In nucleotides, the CDR3 is TGCGCCAGCAGCTTGGCCCCGACAGGAGCTAATGAAAAACTGTTTTTT.

The J gene is TRBJ2-2, the V gene TRBV6-2 or TRBV6-3, with 11 bases fitting TRBD2. The CDR3 spans 15 residues. J was trimmed by 3 bases and V by 5 bases; bases with no gene match: 2. CDR1 MNHEY and CDR2 SVGEGT come from the germline V gene. CDR3 loop: CASSQLAGDTGELFF. The CDR3 DNA reads TGTGCCAGCAGTCAACTAGCGGGAGACACCGGGGAGCTGTTTTTT.